This T cell receptor beta chain was observed in a study of identical twins. The study's findings and limits: Out-of-frame alpha sequences common to twins were enriched for low generation probability. Sequences that were beta out-of-frame showed weaker excess twin sharing.

This clonotype was counted a few times. The antigen remains unidentified. V dropped 1 base and J dropped 3 bases, with 10 bases sitting between them. CDR1 and CDR2 (germline): DFQATT, SNEGSKA (reference sequence). CDR3 length: 14 residues. MiXCR, run by TCRdb on the 5' RACE reads, gives a single entry per CDR3 protein. The sample holds about 470,000 distinct CDR3 sequences; less than 25% are singletons and the top ten take about 3%. These data also featured in a second study, about T cells expressing NK-cell markers. As that report states: A range of about 1.0-8% of CD8+ T cells consisted of dominant NKG2C+ clonotypes in 6 or 7 donors. Specificity for HCMV among expanded NKG2C+ T cell clones was not established.

Sample: CD4+ T cells sorted from blood. The sequence derives from a woman younger than 30 in good health. The rearrangement joins TRBV20-1 to TRBJ1-5; a weak D match, TRBD1 (5 bases). The CDR3 region has the DNA TGCAGTGCTAGAGCCACAGGCAACAATCAGCCCCAGCATTTT. As protein: CSARATGNNQPQHF.